These 25 T cell receptor beta chains were all obtained from the same sample, sequenced in a study of lymphopenia after photon versus proton radiotherapy. Measured with immunoSEQ multiplex PCR; TCRdb has only the in-frame clones, and not every one. This sample yields approximately 24,000 clones, of which about 88% are seen a single time; around 0.81% belongs to the top ten. The source was peripheral blood, collected from a patient treated with photon-based radiotherapy. The receptors shown here come from a woman in her forties or fifties with cholangiocarcinoma.

The gene calls are TRBV4-3 and TRBJ2-1; D may correspond to TRBD1 or TRBD2 (5 bases each). The germline CDR1 and CDR2 sequences are LGHNA and YSLEER. V lost 0 bases, J lost 0 bases, and 12 bases lay in between. There are 17 residues in the CDR3. The CDR3 nucleotides are TGCGCCAGCAGCCAAGATGGGACGCCTAGCTCCTACAATGAGCAGTTCTTC. As protein: CASSQDGTPSSYNEQFF.

This chain uses TRBV5-1 with TRBJ2-3; tentatively, D is TRBD2 (6 bases). CDR1 is SGHRS, CDR2 YFSETQ, per germline. With 4 bases removed from V and 2 bases from J, the gap between germline ends came to 20 bases. The CDR3 spans 17 residues. CDR3 amino acids: CASSTGLLTNPTDTQYF. The DNA for the CDR3 is TGCGCCAGCAGCACGGGACTTCTCACCAACCCCACAGATACGCAGTATTTT.

In regard to this clone: Germline and junction disagree at one end, which may indicate a read error. The chain joins TRBV5-5 to TRBJ1-1; D gene ambiguous. The CDR3 spans 12 residues. Germline loops: CDR1 SGHKS, CDR2 YYEKEE (reference sequence). The CDR3 here is CASSLDAPEAFF. The CDR3 bases are TGTGCCAGCAGTTTGGATGCCCCTGAAGCTTTCTTT.

The rearrangement links TRBV7-2 to TRBJ1-2; TRBD1 is a possible D gene (6 bases). V shed 3 bases and J shed 2 bases, with 13 bases lying between them. The germline V gene has CDR1 SGHTA and CDR2 FQGNSA. The CDR3 length is 15 residues. The DNA of the CDR3 is TGTGCCAGCAGCTTCCCTGACAGGACCAACTATGGCTACACCTTC. Residues: CASSFPDRTNYGYTF.

This chain connects TRBV11-3 to TRBJ2-1; 14 nucleotides match TRBD2. Trimming removed 5 bases from V and 1 base from J; junction bases left unmatched: 7. The CDR3 has 18 amino acids. The V gene's germline CDR1 is SGHNT and CDR2 YENEEA. CDR3 amino acids: CASSPRGTSGGSYNEQFF. The CDR3 coding sequence is TGTGCCAGCAGCCCACGAGGGACTAGCGGGGGTTCCTACAATGAGCAGTTCTTC.

The rearrangement links TRBV7-8 to TRBJ1-2; 7 bases line up with TRBD1. Looked up from germline, CDR1 is SGHVS and CDR2 is FQNEAQ. CDR3 length: 15 amino acids. J lost 4 bases, V lost 8 bases, and 13 bases had no gene match. This CDR3 is CASAQGDRSIYGYTF. In DNA form, the CDR3 reads TGTGCCAGCGCCCAGGGGGACAGAAGTATCTATGGCTACACCTTC.

This sequence joins TRBV5-4 and TRBJ2-7; D is ambiguous. Trimming left V 5 bases short and J 0 bases short, with 12 bases between. CDR3 length equals 14 residues. In germline, CDR1 is SGHNT, CDR2 YYREEE (reference sequence). CDR3 sequence (DNA): TGTGCCAGCAGGCCCGGGTCTAGCTCCTACGAGCAGTACTTC. It encodes CASRPGSSSYEQYF. Variable domain in full (rest from reference TRBV5-4 and TRBJ2-7): ETGVTQSPTHLIKTRGQQVTLRCSSQSGHNTVSWYQQALGQGPQFIFQYYREEENGRGNFPPRFSGLQFPNYSSELNVNALELDDSALYLCASRPGSSSYEQYFGPGTRLTVT.

This chain joins TRBV7-2 and TRBJ2-1; 7 bases align to TRBD2. V dropped 1 base and J dropped 8; count of bases not matched to a gene: 2. Germline values: CDR1 SGHTA, CDR2 FQGNSA. The CDR3 is 13 residues long. CDR3 amino acids: CASSLVGRDEQFF. The CDR3 coding sequence is TGTGCCAGCAGCTTAGTGGGGAGGGATGAGCAGTTCTTC.

The rearrangement uses TRBV7-9 and TRBJ1-1, with D unclear. Trimming removed 7 bases at V and 0 bases at J, with 9 bases between. CDR3 length: 13 residues. Germline assignment: CDR1 SEHNR and CDR2 FQNEAQ (reference sequence). DNA for the CDR3: TGTGCCAGCATCGGGGAAATGAACACTGAAGCTTTCTTT. Residues: CASIGEMNTEAFF.

This clone has a single count. The chain carries TRBV7-7 and TRBJ2-2, with TRBD1 matching 7 bases. The CDR3 totals 15 residues. CDR1 and CDR2 from the germline V gene are SSHAT and FNYEAQ (reference sequence). The V and J ends lost 5 bases and 5 bases, in that order; junction bases with no gene match: 8. CDR3 residues: CASSPRDRLTGELFF. The CDR3 nucleotides are TGTGCCAGCAGCCCCAGGGACAGACTTACCGGGGAGCTGTTTTTT.

The DNA of the CDR3 is TGTGCCAGTAGAGATCATCCGGATTTCTACGAGCAGTACTTC. Protein: CASRDHPDFYEQYF. This chain uses TRBV19 with TRBJ2-7; the D is unclear. There are 14 residues in the CDR3. CDR1 and CDR2 (germline): LNHDA, SQIVND (reference sequence). Trimming stripped 6 bases from V and 3 bases from J, with 15 bases between.

On this clone: At one of its ends the junction is not consistent with the germline gene, which may arise from a read error. CDR3 sequence (DNA): TGTGCCAGCCGTGAGGACACAGGGAACACAGATACGCAGTATTTT. Encoded protein: CASREDTGNTDTQYF. This chain links TRBV6-1 with TRBJ2-3, with D tentatively TRBD1 (6 bases). This CDR3 contains 15 residues. The germline V gene encodes CDR1 MNHNS and CDR2 SASEGT.

V gene TRBV11-2 combines with J gene TRBJ2-3, with D unresolved. Germline CDR1 SGHAT, CDR2 FQNNGV. This CDR3 region has 16 residues. The ends were cut back, 1 base at V and 6 bases at J, with 17 bases in the middle. In DNA, the CDR3 is TGTGCCAGCAGCTTAGGGGCCTGGGGATCACGGGATACGCAGTATTTT. Amino acids: CASSLGAWGSRDTQYF.

The chain uses TRBV6-5 and TRBJ2-3, with a weak D call TRBD2 (6 bases). The CDR3 length is 14 residues. Germline loops: CDR1 MNHEY, CDR2 SVGAGI. With 6 bases removed from V and 6 bases from J, the gap between germline ends came to 16 bases. The CDR3 region has the DNA TGTGCCAGCAGAAGCGGGTTCCCCCGGGATACGCAGTATTTT. Its protein product is CASRSGFPRDTQYF.

This chain uses TRBV10-1 with TRBJ2-5; D may be TRBD1 (6 bases). Trimming stripped 5 bases from V and 7 bases from J, with 14 bases between. Germline-derived CDR1 and CDR2 are WNHNN and SYGVQD (reference sequence). This CDR3 has 13 residues. The CDR3 protein is CASSPQGARTQYF. The DNA of the CDR3 is TGCGCCAGCAGTCCACAGGGAGCGAGGACCCAGTACTTC.

V is TRBV5-4 and J is TRBJ2-1, with D maybe TRBD2 (6 bases). V lost 3 bases to trimming and J lost 0 bases, with 13 bases between them. CDR3 size: 16 residues. CDR1 and CDR2 (germline): SGHNT, YYREEE (reference sequence). The CDR3 region has the DNA TGTGCCAGCAGCTCTCGGGAGACCGGCTCCTACAATGAGCAGTTCTTC. Translation gives CASSSRETGSYNEQFF.

J is TRBJ2-1 and V is TRBV29-1, with D possibly being TRBD1 or TRBD2 (5 bases each). Germline V gene data show CDR1 as SQVTM and CDR2 as ANQGSEA. Trimming stripped 7 bases from V and 2 bases from J, with 12 bases between. This CDR3 has 13 residues. Here the CDR3 reads CSGGVGAYNEQFF. In DNA form, the CDR3 reads TGCAGCGGTGGGGTGGGGGCCTACAATGAGCAGTTCTTC.

The sample holds one count of this clone. The chain is built from TRBV4-3 and TRBJ2-2, with 7 bases matching TRBD2. The J segment lost 4 bases and the V segment lost 4 bases, leaving 6 bases of the junction unmatched. The CDR3 is 15 amino acids. Germline V gene sequence: CDR1 LGHNA, CDR2 YSLEER. CDR3 bases: TGCGCCAGCAGCCTACGACTAGCTGCCACCGGGGAGCTGTTTTTT. This encodes CASSLRLAATGELFF.

The V call is TRBV6-5, the J call TRBJ1-2; D remains ambiguous. There are 14 residues in the CDR3. In germline, CDR1 is MNHEY, CDR2 SVGAGI. V was pared by 2 bases and J by 0 bases, with 7 bases between. CDR3 in amino acids: CASSYRQTNYGYTF. Here the CDR3 DNA reads TGTGCCAGCAGTTACAGGCAGACTAACTATGGCTACACCTTC.

The chain carries TRBV4-3 and TRBJ1-4; 9 nucleotides agree with TRBD1. Trimming removed 1 base from V and 7 bases from J; junction bases left unmatched: 7. Germline-derived CDR1 and CDR2 are LGHNA and YSLEER. The CDR3 runs to 16 residues. CDR3 in amino acids: CASSQVVGQGREKLFF. The CDR3 DNA reads as TGCGCCAGCAGCCAAGTAGTGGGACAGGGTCGTGAAAAACTGTTTTTT.

This chain connects TRBV29-1 to TRBJ1-1, with TRBD1 as a possible D gene (6 bases). In germline, CDR1 is SQVTM, CDR2 ANQGSEA. V lost 6 bases and J 7 bases, leaving 15 bases between the germline ends. The CDR3 contains 12 residues. CDR3 loop: CSVNRVGGEAFF. The CDR3 nucleotides are TGCAGCGTAAACAGGGTTGGGGGTGAAGCTTTCTTT.

A remark on this clone: One junction end disagrees with the germline gene, perhaps due to a read error. This chain links TRBV5-3 with TRBJ1-1; maybe TRBD1 (6 bases). TRBV5-3 belongs to the ORF category, with a function that is uncertain. This CDR3 region has 14 residues. The CDR3 DNA follows: TGTGCCAGCAGCTCTTACAGGGAGGCGGCTGAAGCTTTCTTT. Translated: CASSSYREAAEAFF.

The rearrangement links TRBV6-5 to TRBJ1-1; D unresolved. Germline CDR1 is MNHEY and CDR2 is SVGAGI. This CDR3 contains 13 residues. V lost 4 bases, J lost 4 bases, and 10 bases lay in between. The DNA of the CDR3 is TGTGCCAGCAGTTCGCGACGGGTCACTGAAGCTTTCTTT. It yields the protein CASSSRRVTEAFF.

The chain joins TRBV28 to TRBJ1-2; no clear D. This CDR3 contains 12 residues. The ends were cut back, 10 bases at V and 7 bases at J, with 16 bases in the middle. Germline lookup yields CDR1 MDHEN and CDR2 SYDVKM. For the CDR3, the DNA is TGTGCCACCGTGCTATCCGATTTTGGCTACACCTTC. It translates to CATVLSDFGYTF.

J is TRBJ2-7 and V is TRBV19; D is uncertain. Germline assignment: CDR1 LNHDA and CDR2 SQIVND (reference sequence). Between the trimmed V and J ends, which lost 4 bases and 4 bases, there was a span of 14 bases. The CDR3 is 14 residues long. CDR3 in DNA: TGTGCCAGTAGTAGGTTGTTCCAGTCATACGAGCAGTACTTC. This codes for CASSRLFQSYEQYF.